The clone carrying this TCR beta chain appeared a few times. Antigen unknown. The CDR3 sequence is 16 residues long. The ends lost 5 bases at V and 3 bases at J; junction bases unmatched: 3. Germline CDR1 is SGHTA and CDR2 is FQGNSA. These data belong to a study of T-cell memory formation after mild COVID-19. Broader study findings: CD4+ contracting clones lay mainly in CM and EM, CD8+ ones in EMRA.

One entry per CDR3 protein, called by TCRdb with MiXCR from the 5' RACE reads. Here the sample spans 450,000 or so distinct CDR3 sequences, around 25% being singletons. The chain has TRBV7-2 and TRBJ2-4, with 14 bases aligning to TRBD2. Sequencing input: PBMCs or a T cell subset sorted from them (not recorded which). This clonotype was sampled from an adult woman who had mild COVID-19 (a few samples of this study predate the infection). Cell type and time point are not known. The CDR3 region is CASSRLAGGGKNIQYF. CDR3 sequence (DNA): TGTGCCAGCAGCAGACTAGCGGGAGGGGGCAAAAACATTCAGTACTTC.